The clone carrying this TCR beta chain showed up many times. The antigen remains undetermined. To make TCR beta libraries, researchers used iRepertoire HTBI primers and Arm-PCR of CDR3 regions. One entry per CDR3 protein, called by TCRdb with MiXCR from the multiplex PCR reads. This table holds 580,000 or so distinct CDR3 sequences, about 16% found once. Trimming at V came to 7 bases and at J to 2 bases, leaving 13 bases not matched to a gene. The CDR3 runs 17 residues. Germline V lookup: CDR1 MDHEN, CDR2 SYDVKM. These data originate in a study of regulatory T cells in long-lasting Graves disease. Study conclusions and caveats: Accuracy was perhaps lowered by the small sample size. New patients shared about a thousand public clonotypes, fewer than the 2,741 shared by persistent patients. TRBV28 was favored in persistent disease, as were TRBJ1-2 and TRBJ2-5.

Time point reported: newly diagnosed GD, antithyroid drugs for less than 3 months. With RNA extracted from PBMCs as input, the TCR library was made. These records were also assigned to another study, of T cells in Graves' hyperthyroidism and ophthalmopathy. This second report adds: A first-round RT-PCR of the TCR CDR3 used the HTBI primer set.

This clonotype originated in a man between 18 and 29 years old with Graves disease. The V and J genes are TRBV28 and TRBJ2-3, with TRBD2 identical over 9 bases. The sequenced sample was peripheral blood mononuclear cells (PBMCs), obtained at new diagnosis, from a patient treated with antithyroid drugs. CDR3 region: CASIDLPGGRATDTQYF. The CDR3 DNA is TGTGCCAGCATAGACCTCCCGGGCGGGAGGGCCACAGATACGCAGTATTTT.